The rows below give T cell receptor beta chains drawn from one sample of a study of a mutant IDH1 vaccine in newly diagnosed glioma. Libraries were prepared by immunoSEQ multiplex PCR; TCRdb keeps only in-frame clonotypes and omits some of them. In the table there are about 54,000 clones, roughly 87% of which are singletons. Antigens of these TCRs are unknown. The input for sequencing was PBMCs, taken from a glioma patient whose treatment included an IDH1 peptide vaccine. The origin of the receptors is a woman between 50 and 59 years old with glioma. Each CDR3 is given with its conserved first and last residue. A D gene is named only where the DNA matches it firmly. Expanded clones are given a class, and other clones once, few, many or no size at all.

size: -
D: -
J: TRBJ2-3
V: TRBV13
CDR3: CASSATWARGADTQYF
DNA: TGTGCCAGCAGCGCGACGTGGGCCCGAGGTGCAGATACGCAGTATTTT

size: -
D: -
J: TRBJ2-2
V: TRBV11-2
CDR3: CASRVTDTGELFF
DNA: TGTGCCAGCAGGGTCACCGACACCGGGGAGCTGTTTTTT

size: -
D: TRBD1
J: TRBJ2-5
V: TRBV18
CDR3: CASSPDRGQETQYF
DNA: TGTGCCAGCTCACCCGACAGGGGGCAGGAGACCCAGTACTTC

size: -
D: TRBD1
J: TRBJ1-1
V: TRBV2
CDR3: CASSWDSGLNTEAFF
DNA: TGTGCCAGCAGTTGGGACAGCGGGTTGAACACTGAAGCTTTCTTT

size: -
D: -
J: TRBJ1-1
V: TRBV19
CDR3: CASSMTGGKDTEAFF
DNA: TGTGCCAGTAGTATGACCGGGGGCAAGGACACTGAAGCTTTCTTT

size: -
D: -
J: TRBJ1-4
V: TRBV5-1
CDR3: CASSLEGILFF
DNA: TGCGCCAGCAGCTTGGAGGGAATCCTGTTTTTT

size: -
D: TRBD2
J: TRBJ2-5
V: TRBV7-9
CDR3: CASSSSSGGETQYF
DNA: TGTGCCAGCAGCTCCTCTAGCGGGGGAGAGACCCAGTACTTC

size: -
D: -
J: TRBJ1-5
V: TRBV5-6
CDR3: CASSLSSGSQPQHF
DNA: TGTGCCAGCAGCTTATCAAGCGGGAGTCAGCCCCAGCATTTT

size: -
D: -
J: TRBJ2-7
V: TRBV4-3
CDR3: CASSQRVESSYEQYF
DNA: TGCGCCAGCAGCCAAAGAGTCGAGAGCTCCTACGAGCAGTACTTC

size: -
D: -
J: TRBJ2-3
V: TRBV11-2
CDR3: CASSKQGTVKDTQYF
DNA: TGTGCCAGCAGTAAACAGGGAACGGTTAAAGATACGCAGTATTTT

size: -
D: -
J: TRBJ1-2
V: TRBV30
CDR3: CAWSVQRVFGVGVANYGYTF
DNA: TGTGCCTGGAGTGTACAGCGTGTTTTCGGGGTTGGGGTGGCTAACTATGGCTACACCTTC

size: -
D: -
J: TRBJ2-7
V: TRBV7-9
CDR3: CASSLETGAYEQYF
DNA: TGTGCCAGCAGCTTAGAAACAGGTGCCTACGAGCAGTACTTC

size: -
D: -
J: TRBJ2-7
V: TRBV6-1
CDR3: CASSELFSGSGTYEQYF
DNA: TGTGCCAGCAGTGAGCTATTTTCCGGGTCAGGAACCTACGAGCAGTACTTC

size: -
D: -
J: TRBJ1-2
V: TRBV5-1
CDR3: CASSLTTYGYTF
DNA: TGCGCCAGCAGCTTGACGACGTATGGCTACACCTTC

size: -
D: TRBD1
J: TRBJ2-1
V: TRBV4-3
CDR3: CASSQDPQGDNEQFF
DNA: TGCGCCAGCAGCCAAGACCCACAGGGGGACAATGAGCAGTTCTTC

size: once
D: -
J: TRBJ1-5
V: TRBV7-2
CDR3: CASSPNGGFQPQHF
DNA: TGTGCCAGCAGCCCCAACGGAGGGTTTCAGCCCCAGCATTTT

size: -
D: -
J: TRBJ1-2
V: TRBV19
CDR3: CASSIVASNYGYTF
DNA: TGTGCCAGTAGTATAGTGGCATCCAACTATGGCTACACCTTC

size: -
D: -
J: TRBJ2-7
V: TRBV10-1
CDR3: CASSESGVYEQYF
DNA: TGCGCCAGCAGTGAGTCGGGGGTCTACGAGCAGTACTTC

size: few
D: -
J: TRBJ1-1
V: TRBV19
CDR3: CASSIVIGSGAFF
DNA: TGTGCCAGTAGTATTGTGATAGGGTCTGGAGCTTTCTTT

size: -
D: TRBD1
J: TRBJ1-2
V: TRBV6-5
CDR3: CASSPRTGDGYTF
DNA: TGTGCCAGCAGTCCCCGGACAGGGGATGGCTACACCTTC

size: -
D: -
J: TRBJ1-1
V: TRBV11-1
CDR3: CASSLDVMNTEAFF
DNA: TGTGCCAGCAGCTTAGATGTGATGAACACTGAAGCTTTCTTT

size: -
D: -
J: TRBJ1-6
V: TRBV7-6
CDR3: CASSAWTDYNSPLHF
DNA: TGTGCCAGCAGCGCCTGGACAGACTATAATTCACCCCTCCACTTT

size: -
D: -
J: TRBJ1-2
V: TRBV6-5
CDR3: CASSPSGPFYGYTF
DNA: TGTGCCAGCAGCCCCTCCGGCCCCTTCTATGGCTACACCTTC

size: -
D: TRBD1
J: TRBJ2-5
V: TRBV7-9
CDR3: CASSLADRGETQYF
DNA: TGTGCCAGCAGCTTAGCGGACAGGGGAGAGACCCAGTACTTC

size: few
D: TRBD2
J: TRBJ2-3
V: TRBV19
CDR3: CASSVTSGGATSTDTQYF
DNA: TGTGCCAGTAGTGTGACTAGCGGGGGGGCTACGTCGACAGATACGCAGTATTTT

size: -
D: -
J: TRBJ1-1
V: TRBV19
CDR3: CASSHQAMNTEAFF
DNA: TGTGCCAGTAGTCATCAGGCGATGAACACTGAAGCTTTCTTT

size: once
D: TRBD1
J: TRBJ1-2
V: TRBV18
CDR3: CASSLTGGAEGYTF
DNA: TGTGCCAGCTCACTTACAGGGGGCGCGGAGGGCTACACCTTC

size: -
D: -
J: TRBJ1-1
V: TRBV7-2
CDR3: CASSLSERGNTEAFF
DNA: TGTGCCAGCAGCCTCTCAGAGAGGGGGAACACTGAAGCTTTCTTT

size: -
D: -
J: TRBJ1-1
V: TRBV29-1
CDR3: CSAEVGVGTEAFF
DNA: TGCAGCGCCGAGGTCGGGGTCGGCACTGAAGCTTTCTTT